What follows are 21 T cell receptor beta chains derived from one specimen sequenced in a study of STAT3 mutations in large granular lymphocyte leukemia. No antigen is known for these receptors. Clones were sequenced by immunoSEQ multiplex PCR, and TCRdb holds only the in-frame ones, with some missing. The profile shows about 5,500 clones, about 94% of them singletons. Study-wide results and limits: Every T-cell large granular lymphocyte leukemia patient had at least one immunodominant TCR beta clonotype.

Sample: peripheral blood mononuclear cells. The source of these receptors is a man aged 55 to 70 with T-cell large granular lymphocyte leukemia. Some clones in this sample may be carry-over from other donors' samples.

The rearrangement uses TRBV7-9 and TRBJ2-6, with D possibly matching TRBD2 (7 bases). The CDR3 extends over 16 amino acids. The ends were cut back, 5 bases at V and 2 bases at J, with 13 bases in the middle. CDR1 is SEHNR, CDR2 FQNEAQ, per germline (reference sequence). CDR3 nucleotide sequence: TGTGCCAGCAGCCCCTCGGGGGGCACTGGGGCCAACGTCCTGACTTTC. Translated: CASSPSGGTGANVLTF.

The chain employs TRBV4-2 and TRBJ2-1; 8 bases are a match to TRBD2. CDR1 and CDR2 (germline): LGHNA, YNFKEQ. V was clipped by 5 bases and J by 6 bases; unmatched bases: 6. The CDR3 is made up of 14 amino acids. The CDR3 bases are TGTGCCAGCAGCGCACACGGGGGGGGCAATGAGCAGTTCTTC. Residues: CASSAHGGGNEQFF.

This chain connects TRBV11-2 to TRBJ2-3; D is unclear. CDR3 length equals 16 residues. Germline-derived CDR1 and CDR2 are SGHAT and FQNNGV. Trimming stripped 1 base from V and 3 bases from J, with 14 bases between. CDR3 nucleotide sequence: TGTGCCAGCAGCTTAGTAAGAGTGCTGGGAACAGATACGCAGTATTTT. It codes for CASSLVRVLGTDTQYF. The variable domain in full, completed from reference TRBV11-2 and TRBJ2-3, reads EAGVAQSPRYKIIEKRQSVAFWCNPISGHATLYWYQQILGQGPKLLIQFQNNGVVDDSQLPKDRFSAERLKGVDSTLKIQPAKLEDSAVYLCASSLVRVLGTDTQYFGPGTRLTVL.

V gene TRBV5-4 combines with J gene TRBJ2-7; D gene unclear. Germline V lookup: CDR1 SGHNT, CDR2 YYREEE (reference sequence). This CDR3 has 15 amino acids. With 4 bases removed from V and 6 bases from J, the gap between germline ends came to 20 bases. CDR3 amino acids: CASSQTSDQSGEQYF. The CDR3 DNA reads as TGTGCCAGCAGCCAAACAAGCGATCAAAGTGGCGAGCAGTACTTC.

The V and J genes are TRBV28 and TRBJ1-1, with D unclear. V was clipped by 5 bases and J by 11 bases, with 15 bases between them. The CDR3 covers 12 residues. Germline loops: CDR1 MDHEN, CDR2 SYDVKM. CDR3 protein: CASSQLQRQAFF. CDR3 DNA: TGTGCCAGCAGTCAATTACAGCGCCAGGCTTTCTTT.

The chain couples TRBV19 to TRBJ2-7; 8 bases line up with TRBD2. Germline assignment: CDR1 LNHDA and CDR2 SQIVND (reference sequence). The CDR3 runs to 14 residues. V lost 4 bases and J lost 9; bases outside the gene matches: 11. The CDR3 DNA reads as TGTGCCAGTAGTAAAGAGAGCGGGAGTAATTGGCAGTACTTC. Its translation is CASSKESGSNWQYF.

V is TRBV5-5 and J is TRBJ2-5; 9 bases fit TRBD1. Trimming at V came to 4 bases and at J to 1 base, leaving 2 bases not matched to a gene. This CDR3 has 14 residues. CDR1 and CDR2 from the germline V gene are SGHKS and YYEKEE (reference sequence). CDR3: CASSRTGVQETQYF. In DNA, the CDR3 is TGTGCCAGCAGCCGGACAGGGGTCCAAGAGACCCAGTACTTC.

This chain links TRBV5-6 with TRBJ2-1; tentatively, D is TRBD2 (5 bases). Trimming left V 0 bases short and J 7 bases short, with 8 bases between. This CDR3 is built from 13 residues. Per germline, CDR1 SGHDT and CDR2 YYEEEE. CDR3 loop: CASSLERSNEQFF. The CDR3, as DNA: TGTGCCAGCAGCTTGGAGCGGTCAAATGAGCAGTTCTTC.

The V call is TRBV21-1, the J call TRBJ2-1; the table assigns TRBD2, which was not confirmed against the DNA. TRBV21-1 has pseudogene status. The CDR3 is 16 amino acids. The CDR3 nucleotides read TGTGCCAGCAGCAAAGGGGGCGGCAGGGAGGTGTATGAGCAGTTCTTC. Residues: CASSKGGGREVYEQFF.

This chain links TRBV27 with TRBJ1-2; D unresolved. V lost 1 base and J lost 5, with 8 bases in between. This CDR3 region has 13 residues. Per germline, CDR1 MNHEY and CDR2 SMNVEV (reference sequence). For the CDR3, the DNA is TGTGCCAGCAGTTTATGGGTTGGGTATGGCTACACCTTC. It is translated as CASSLWVGYGYTF.

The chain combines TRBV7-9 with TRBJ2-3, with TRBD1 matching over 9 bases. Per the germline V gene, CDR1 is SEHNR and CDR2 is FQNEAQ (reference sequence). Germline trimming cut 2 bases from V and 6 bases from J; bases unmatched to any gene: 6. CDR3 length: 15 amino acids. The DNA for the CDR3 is TGTGCCAGCAGCTTACGGACAGGGGCGAGGGATACGCAGTATTTT. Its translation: CASSLRTGARDTQYF.

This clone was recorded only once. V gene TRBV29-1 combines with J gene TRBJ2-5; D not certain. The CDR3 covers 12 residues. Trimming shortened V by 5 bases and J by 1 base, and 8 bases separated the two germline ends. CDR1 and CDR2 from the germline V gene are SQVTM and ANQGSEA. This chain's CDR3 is CSVRHVQETQYF. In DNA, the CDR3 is TGCAGCGTTCGGCATGTCCAAGAGACCCAGTACTTC. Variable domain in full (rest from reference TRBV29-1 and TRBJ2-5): SAVISQKPSRDICQRGTSLTIQCQVDSQVTMMFWYRQQPGQSLTLIATANQGSEATYESGFVIDKFPISRPNLTFSTLTVSNMSPEDSSIYLCSVRHVQETQYFGPGTRLLVL.

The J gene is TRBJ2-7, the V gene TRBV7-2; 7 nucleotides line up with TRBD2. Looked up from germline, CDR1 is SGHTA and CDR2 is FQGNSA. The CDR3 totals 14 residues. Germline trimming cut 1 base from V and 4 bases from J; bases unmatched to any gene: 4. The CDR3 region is CASSLGASGYEQYF. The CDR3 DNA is TGTGCCAGCAGCTTAGGGGCTAGCGGTTACGAGCAGTACTTC.

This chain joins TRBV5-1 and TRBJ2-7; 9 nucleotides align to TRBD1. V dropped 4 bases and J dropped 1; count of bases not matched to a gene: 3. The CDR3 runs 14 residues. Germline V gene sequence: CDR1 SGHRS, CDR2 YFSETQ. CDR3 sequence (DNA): TGCGCCAGCAGCACGGGACAGGGTTCCTACGAGCAGTACTTC. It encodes CASSTGQGSYEQYF.

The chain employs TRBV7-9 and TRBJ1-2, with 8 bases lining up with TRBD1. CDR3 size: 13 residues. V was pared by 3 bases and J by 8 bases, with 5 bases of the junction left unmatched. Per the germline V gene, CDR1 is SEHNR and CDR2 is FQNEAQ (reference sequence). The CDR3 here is CASSFGQGGGYTF. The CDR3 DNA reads TGTGCCAGCAGCTTCGGACAGGGTGGCGGCTACACCTTC. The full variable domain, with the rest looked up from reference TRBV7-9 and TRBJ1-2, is DTGVSQNPRHKITKRGQNVTFRCDPISEHNRLYWYRQTLGQGPEFLTYFQNEAQLEKSRLLSDRFSAERPKGSFSTLEIQRTEQGDSAMYLCASSFGQGGGYTFGSGTRLTVV.

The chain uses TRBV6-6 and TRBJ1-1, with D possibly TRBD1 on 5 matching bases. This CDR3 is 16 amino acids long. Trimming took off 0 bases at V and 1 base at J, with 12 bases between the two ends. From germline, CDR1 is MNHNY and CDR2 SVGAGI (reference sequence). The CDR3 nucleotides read TGTGCCAGCAGTTACTCGTCTCAGGGACGGAACACTGAAGCTTTCTTT. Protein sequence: CASSYSSQGRNTEAFF.

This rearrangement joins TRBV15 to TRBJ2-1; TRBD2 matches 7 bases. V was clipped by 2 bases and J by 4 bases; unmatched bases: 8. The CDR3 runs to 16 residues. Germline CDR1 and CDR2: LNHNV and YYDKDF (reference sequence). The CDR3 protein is CATSRPRASGYNEQFF. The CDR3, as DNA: TGTGCCACCAGCAGACCCCGGGCTAGCGGTTACAATGAGCAGTTCTTC.

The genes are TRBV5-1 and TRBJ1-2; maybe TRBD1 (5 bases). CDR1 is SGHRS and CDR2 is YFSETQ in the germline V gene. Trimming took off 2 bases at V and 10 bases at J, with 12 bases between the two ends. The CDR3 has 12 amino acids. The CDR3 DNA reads TGCGCCAGCAGCTTATCGCAGGGCGACTACACCTTC. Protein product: CASSLSQGDYTF.

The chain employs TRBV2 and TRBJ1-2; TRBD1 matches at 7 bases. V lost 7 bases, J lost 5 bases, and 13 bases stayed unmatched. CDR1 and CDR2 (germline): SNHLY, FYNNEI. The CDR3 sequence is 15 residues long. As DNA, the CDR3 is TGTGCCAGCACCTGGACTTTGCAGGGGGGATATGGCTACACCTTC. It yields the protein CASTWTLQGGYGYTF.

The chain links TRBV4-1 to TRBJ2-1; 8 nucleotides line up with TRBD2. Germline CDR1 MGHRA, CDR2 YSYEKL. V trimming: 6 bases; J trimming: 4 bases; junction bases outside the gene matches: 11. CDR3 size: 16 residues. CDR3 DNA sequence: TGCGCCAGCAGACCCGCCCCCGCGGGGGGTTACAATGAGCAGTTCTTC. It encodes CASRPAPAGGYNEQFF.

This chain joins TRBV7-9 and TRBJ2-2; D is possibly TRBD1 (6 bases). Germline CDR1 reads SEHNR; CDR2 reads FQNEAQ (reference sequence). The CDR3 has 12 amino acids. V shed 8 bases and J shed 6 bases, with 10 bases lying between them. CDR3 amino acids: CASQGHSGELFF. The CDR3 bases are TGTGCCAGCCAGGGGCACTCCGGGGAGCTGTTTTTT.